The rows below give T cell receptor beta chains drawn from one sample of a study of cytomegalovirus exposure and HLA in healthy donors. The repertoire was sequenced with immunoSEQ multiplex PCR; TCRdb's copy has only in-frame clones and lacks some. The sample lists about 250,000 clones; about 90% were seen once. Sequencing input: PBMCs. The source is a man aged 18 to 30 in good health and CMV-seropositive. Each CDR3 is given with its conserved first and last residue. A D gene is named only where the DNA matches it firmly. The size field is filled for only some rows; it gives once, few, many or a size class.

NA	TRBJ1-2	TRBV29-1	NA	TGCAGCGTTGTACTGAACTATGGCTACACCTTC	CSVVLNYGYTF
TRBD2	TRBJ2-1	TRBV6-5	NA	TGTGCCAGCAGCCGGACTAGGAATGAGCAGTTCTTC	CASSRTRNEQFF
TRBD2	TRBJ2-1	TRBV7-2	NA	TGTGCCAGCAGCTTTGGGTGGGAGCGGGAGGGGGATCGGGAGCAGTTCTTC	CASSFGWEREGDREQFF
NA	TRBJ2-3	TRBV10-1	NA	TGCGCCAGCAGTGAACGGGGTAGCACAGATACGCAGTATTTT	CASSERGSTDTQYF
NA	TRBJ1-2	TRBV6-1	NA	TGTGCCAGCACACCGGGTGAGGCCCACTTCTATGGCTACACCTTC	CASTPGEAHFYGYTF
NA	TRBJ2-4	TRBV11-3	NA	TGTGCCAGCAGCTTAACGAGACAGAACATTCAGTACTTC	CASSLTRQNIQYF
NA	TRBJ1-2	TRBV27	NA	TGTGCCAGCAGTAAAGGGGCAGGGGATGGCTACACCTTC	CASSKGAGDGYTF
NA	TRBJ1-4	TRBV2	NA	TGTGCCAGCGGGACACCTGCAACTAATGAAAAACTGTTTTTT	CASGTPATNEKLFF
NA	TRBJ1-3	TRBV5-1	NA	TGCGCCAGCAGCTTGGAAGGCAACTCTGGAAACACCATATATTTT	CASSLEGNSGNTIYF
NA	TRBJ2-7	TRBV13	NA	TGTGCCAGCAGCTTCGGGGATGACCCCTACGAGCAGTACTTC	CASSFGDDPYEQYF
NA	TRBJ1-4	TRBV6-1	NA	TGTGCCAGCAGGGACGCAACTAATGAAAAACTGTTTTTT	CASRDATNEKLFF
TRBD2	TRBJ2-7	TRBV12-5	few	TGTGCTAGTGGTTTGATGGCTAGCGGGAGCTACGAGCAGTACTTC	CASGLMASGSYEQYF
NA	TRBJ2-1	TRBV5-1	few	TGCGCCAGCAGCTTGGAGGGGGGCTCCTACAATGAGCAGTTCTTC	CASSLEGGSYNEQFF
NA	TRBJ2-7	TRBV19	NA	TGTGCCAGTAGTATGGGCCCAGCGTCTTCCTACGAGCAGTACTTC	CASSMGPASSYEQYF
NA	TRBJ2-2	TRBV28	NA	TGTGCCAGCTCCCTCCTAGCGTCAAACACCGGGGAGCTGTTTTTT	CASSLLASNTGELFF
NA	TRBJ2-3	TRBV30	few	TGTGCCTGGAGTGTAGGCGGGCGTTTTAGAGATACGCAGTATTTT	CAWSVGGRFRDTQYF